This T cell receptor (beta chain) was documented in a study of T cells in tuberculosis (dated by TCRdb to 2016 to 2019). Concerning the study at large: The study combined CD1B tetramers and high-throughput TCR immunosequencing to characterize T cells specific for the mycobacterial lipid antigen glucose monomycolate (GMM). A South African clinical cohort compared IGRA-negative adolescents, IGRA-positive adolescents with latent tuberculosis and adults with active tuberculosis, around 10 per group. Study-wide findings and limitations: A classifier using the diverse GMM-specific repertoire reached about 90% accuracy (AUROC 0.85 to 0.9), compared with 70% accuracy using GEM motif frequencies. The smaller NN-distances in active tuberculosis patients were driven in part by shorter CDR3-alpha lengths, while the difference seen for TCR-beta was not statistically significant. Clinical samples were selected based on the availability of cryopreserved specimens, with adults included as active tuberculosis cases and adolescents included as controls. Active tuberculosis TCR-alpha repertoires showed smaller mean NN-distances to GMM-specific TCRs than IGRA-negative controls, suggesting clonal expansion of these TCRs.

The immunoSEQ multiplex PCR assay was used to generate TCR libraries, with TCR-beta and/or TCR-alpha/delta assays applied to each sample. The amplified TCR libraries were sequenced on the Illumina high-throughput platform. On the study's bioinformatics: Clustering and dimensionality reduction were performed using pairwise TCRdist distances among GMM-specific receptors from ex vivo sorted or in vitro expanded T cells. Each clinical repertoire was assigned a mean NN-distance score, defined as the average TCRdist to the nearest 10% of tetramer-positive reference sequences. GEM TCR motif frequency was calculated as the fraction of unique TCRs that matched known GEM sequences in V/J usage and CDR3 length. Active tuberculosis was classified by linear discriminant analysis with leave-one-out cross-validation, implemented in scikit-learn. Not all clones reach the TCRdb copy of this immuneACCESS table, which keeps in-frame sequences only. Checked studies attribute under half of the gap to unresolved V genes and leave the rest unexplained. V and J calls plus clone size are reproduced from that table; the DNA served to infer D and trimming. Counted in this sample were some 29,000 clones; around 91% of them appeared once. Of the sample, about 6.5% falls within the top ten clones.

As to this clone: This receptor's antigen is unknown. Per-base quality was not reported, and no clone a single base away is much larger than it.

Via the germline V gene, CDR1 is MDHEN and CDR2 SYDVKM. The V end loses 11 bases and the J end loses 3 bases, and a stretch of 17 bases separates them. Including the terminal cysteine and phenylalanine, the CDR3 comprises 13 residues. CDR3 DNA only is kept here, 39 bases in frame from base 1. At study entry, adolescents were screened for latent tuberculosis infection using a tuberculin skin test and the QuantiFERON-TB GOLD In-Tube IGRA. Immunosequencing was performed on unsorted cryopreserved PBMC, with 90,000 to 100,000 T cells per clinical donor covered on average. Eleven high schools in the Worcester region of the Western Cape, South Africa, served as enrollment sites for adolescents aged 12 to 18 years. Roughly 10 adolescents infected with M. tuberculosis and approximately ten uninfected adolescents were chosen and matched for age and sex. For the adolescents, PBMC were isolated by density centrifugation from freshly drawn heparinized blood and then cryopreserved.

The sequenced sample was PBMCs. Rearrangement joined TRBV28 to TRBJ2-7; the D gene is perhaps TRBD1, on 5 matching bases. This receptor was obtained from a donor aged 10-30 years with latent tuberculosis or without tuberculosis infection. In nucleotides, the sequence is TGTGCCTCCAGGGCAGGGTACCTCTACGAGCAGTACTTC. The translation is CASRAGYLYEQYF.